These 2 T cell receptor beta chains came from one sample sequenced in a study of T cell responses to AZD1222 COVID-19 vaccine. Measured with immunoSEQ multiplex PCR; TCRdb has only the in-frame clones, and not every one. The sample comprises about 150,000 clones, about 92% of which are singletons, and about 9.1% rests with the top ten. The starting material was peripheral blood, obtained on day 0 of AZD1222 vaccination. The receptors derive from an adult in good health.

The V and J genes are TRBV24-1 and TRBJ1-1; no clear D. The germline V and J ends were trimmed by 4 bases and 4 bases, with 6 bases remaining between them. The germline gives CDR1 KGHDR, CDR2 SFDVKD. The CDR3 covers 12 residues. CDR3 in DNA: TGTGCCACCAGTGAGGCGGTCACTGAAGCTTTCTTT. It is translated as CATSEAVTEAFF.

The chain couples TRBV7-2 to TRBJ1-1, with 11 bases aligning to TRBD1. After removal of 6 bases from V and 4 bases from J, the junction contained 7 bases not matched to a gene. The CDR3 is made up of 15 amino acids. Looked up from germline, CDR1 is SGHTA and CDR2 is FQGNSA. CDR3 coding DNA: TGTGCCAGCAGAAGGACAGGGGGCGACGGCACTGAAGCTTTCTTT. Amino acid sequence: CASRRTGGDGTEAFF.